This T cell receptor beta chain was found in a study of blood T cell repertoires in COVID-19. Study information: Either two negative PCRs, clearance, or symptom resolution qualified Cohort 3 donors as recovered. From the United States, Italy and Spain came samples of acute and convalescent COVID-19. From T cells, B-cell-depleted T cells, or PBMCs came the material, which was cDNA or gDNA.

Trimming cost V 4 bases and J 6 bases, with 12 bases left between them. This CDR3 spans 13 amino acids. The germline V gene encodes CDR1 MNHEY and CDR2 SMNVEV (reference sequence). Only in-frame clones appear in the TCRdb table, and some are missing; sequencing was by immunoSEQ multiplex PCR. The table records about 170,000 clones, approximately 79% of them present only once. The genes are TRBV27 and TRBJ1-2; D possibly corresponds to TRBD1 (5 bases). The sample taken for sequencing was PBMCs or T cells enriched from blood (not recorded which). This TCR came from a woman in her 70s in a cohort exposed to, infected with or recovered from COVID-19 (not recorded which). The CDR3 DNA reads TGTGCCAGCAGTTGGAGGGGCTATGATGGCTACACCTTC. Translated: CASSWRGYDGYTF.